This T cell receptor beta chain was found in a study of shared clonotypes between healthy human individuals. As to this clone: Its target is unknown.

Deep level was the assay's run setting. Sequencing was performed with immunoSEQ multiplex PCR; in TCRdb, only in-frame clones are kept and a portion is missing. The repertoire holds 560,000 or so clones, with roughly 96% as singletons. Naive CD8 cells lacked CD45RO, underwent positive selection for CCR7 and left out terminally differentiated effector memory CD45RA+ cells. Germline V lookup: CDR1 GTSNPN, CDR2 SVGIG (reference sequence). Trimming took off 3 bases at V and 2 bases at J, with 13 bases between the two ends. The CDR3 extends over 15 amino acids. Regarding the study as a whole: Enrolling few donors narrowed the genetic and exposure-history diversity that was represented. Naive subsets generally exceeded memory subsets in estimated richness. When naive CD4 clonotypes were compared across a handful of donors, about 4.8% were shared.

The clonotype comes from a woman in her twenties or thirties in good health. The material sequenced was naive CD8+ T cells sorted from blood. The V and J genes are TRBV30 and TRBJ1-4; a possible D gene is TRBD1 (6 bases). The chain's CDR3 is CAWSDTGRTNEKLFF. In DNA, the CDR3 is TGTGCCTGGAGCGATACAGGGAGGACTAATGAAAAACTGTTTTTT.